Listed below are T cell receptor beta chains from one sample, sequenced in a study of T cell repertoires in cytomegalovirus infection. No antigens are known for them. MiXCR, run by TCRdb on the reads, gives a single entry per CDR3 protein. The sample records about 830,000 distinct CDR3 sequences, about 31% being singletons. The sample was cultured CD8+ T cells from PBMCs, taken from culture after CMV antigen stimulation. These receptors were taken from a human donor in good health (CMV status not recorded). Some clones in this sample may be carry-over from other donors' samples. Both conserved end residues are part of each CDR3. A D gene is named only where the DNA matches it firmly. Clone size is not always given. Where it is, it says once, few, many or a class for expanded clones.

CDR3 protein | CDR3 DNA | J gene | D gene | V gene | clone size
CASSRFGQGQDTQYF | TGTGCCAGCAGTCGATTCGGACAGGGTCAAGATACGCAGTATTTT | TRBJ2-3 | TRBD1 | TRBV7-6 | NA
CASGGDHEQYF | TGTGCCAGCGGCGGGGACCACGAGCAGTACTTC | TRBJ2-7 | NA | TRBV6-1 | few
CASSIGPDYGYTF | TGTGCCAGCAGCATCGGCCCGGACTATGGCTACACCTTC | TRBJ1-2 | NA | TRBV14 | few
CASSDRVDQPQHF | TGTGCCAGCAGCGACAGGGTCGATCAGCCCCAGCATTTT | TRBJ1-5 | TRBD1 | TRBV6-1 | NA
CASSYQGVFFGYTF | TGTGCCAGCAGTTATCAGGGGGTCTTTTTTGGCTACACCTTC | TRBJ1-2 | TRBD1 | TRBV6-6 | few
CASSSTRGAKNEQFF | TGTGCTAGCAGCTCCACAAGGGGGGCGAAGAATGAGCAGTTCTTC | TRBJ2-1 | NA | TRBV7-7 | NA
CASSKDRSRYSNQPQHF | TGTGCCAGCAGCAAGGACAGGAGTCGTTATAGCAATCAGCCCCAGCATTTT | TRBJ1-5 | TRBD1 | TRBV6-1 | few
CASSRPGIDSTEAFF | TGTGCCAGCAGCCGTCCTGGCATCGACAGTACTGAAGCTTTCTTT | TRBJ1-1 | NA | TRBV7-6 | few
CASRLRGAGKFENYGYTF | TGTGCCAGCAGATTGCGGGGGGCAGGGAAGTTTGAAAACTATGGCTACACCTTC | TRBJ1-2 | NA | TRBV27 | NA
CASTAGDSNQPQHF | TGTGCCAGCACTGCAGGGGATAGCAATCAGCCCCAGCATTTT | TRBJ1-5 | NA | TRBV2 | NA
CASSLSGSPEQFF | TGCGCCAGCAGCCTCTCTGGCTCCCCGGAGCAGTTCTTC | TRBJ2-1 | NA | TRBV4-1 | NA
CVSSLNMRGQGAGTEAFF | TGTGTCAGCAGTCTCAATATGAGGGGACAGGGGGCGGGCACTGAAGCTTTCTTT | TRBJ1-1 | TRBD1 | TRBV27 | NA
CASSWDLAGVYNEQFF | TGCGCCAGCAGCTGGGACTTAGCGGGGGTATACAATGAGCAGTTCTTC | TRBJ2-1 | TRBD2 | TRBV5-1 | NA
CASQQGDTQYF | TGTGCCAGCCAGCAAGGAGATACGCAGTATTTT | TRBJ2-3 | NA | TRBV5-4 | NA
CASSFAGALNQPQHF | TGTGCCAGCAGTTTCGCAGGGGCCCTTAATCAGCCCCAGCATTTT | TRBJ1-5 | NA | TRBV28 | few
CASSADRGDSQETQYF | TGTGCCAGCAGCGCAGACAGGGGAGACAGCCAAGAGACCCAGTACTTC | TRBJ2-5 | TRBD1 | TRBV27 | many
CASSFWIRNTGELFF | TGTGCCAGCAGTTTTTGGATCCGAAACACCGGGGAGCTGTTTTTT | TRBJ2-2 | NA | TRBV12-3/TRBV12-4 | NA
CASSEASPYGYTF | TGTGCCAGCAGTGAAGCTTCCCCCTATGGCTACACCTTC | TRBJ1-2 | NA | TRBV2 | NA
CASRLDDRAYNEQFF | TGCGCCAGCAGGCTCGACGACAGGGCCTACAATGAGCAGTTCTTC | TRBJ2-1 | TRBD1 | TRBV5-1 | NA
CASSPSVSGILNEQFF | TGTGCCAGCAGCCCCTCGGTTAGCGGCATCCTCAATGAGCAGTTCTTC | TRBJ2-1 | NA | TRBV9 | few
CASSYSIGGGTEAFF | TGTGCCAGCAGTTACTCGATCGGGGGAGGCACTGAAGCTTTCTTT | TRBJ1-1 | NA | TRBV6-5 | few
CAVPSGRELFF | TGTGCCGTCCCCAGTGGAAGGGAGCTGTTTTTT | TRBJ2-2 | NA | TRBV12-3/TRBV12-4 | few
CASSTGGFYEQYF | TGTGCCAGCAGTACGGGAGGCTTCTACGAGCAGTACTTC | TRBJ2-7 | TRBD2 | TRBV27 | NA
CASRSPTDTQYF | TGTGCCAGCCGCTCGCCAACAGATACGCAGTATTTT | TRBJ2-3 | NA | TRBV5-6 | NA
CASSPTAGKQETQYF | TGTGCCAGCAGCCCTACCGCGGGAAAACAAGAGACCCAGTACTTC | TRBJ2-5 | NA | TRBV7-2 | many
CASSDGRGSYNSPLHF | TGTGCCAGCAGTGACGGCAGGGGCTCCTATAATTCACCCCTCCACTTT | TRBJ1-6 | NA | TRBV2 | NA
CASSMTGVYGYTF | TGTGCCAGCAGCATGACAGGGGTCTATGGCTACACCTTC | TRBJ1-2 | TRBD1 | TRBV12-3/TRBV12-4 | NA
CSVEGSRGRNEQFF | TGCAGCGTTGAAGGTAGCAGGGGTCGCAATGAGCAGTTCTTC | TRBJ2-1 | NA | TRBV29-1 | NA
CASSLVGRPNF | TGTGCCAGCAGCTTAGTGGGCAGGCCCAACTTC | TRBJ2-5 | NA | TRBV7-8 | many
CASLSLAGLYNEQFF | TGTGCCAGTTTATCCCTAGCGGGGTTATACAATGAGCAGTTCTTC | TRBJ2-1 | TRBD2 | TRBV7-9 | NA
CASSPPAGVNEQYF | TGTGCCAGCAGCCCCCCCGCAGGGGTTAACGAGCAGTACTTC | TRBJ2-7 | NA | TRBV5-3 | NA
CASSQVGTLPSTDTQYF | TGCGCCAGCAGCCAAGTCGGGACATTACCTAGCACAGATACGCAGTATTTT | TRBJ2-3 | NA | TRBV4-1 | few
CASSSGGGAFPDTQYF | TGTGCCAGCAGCTCCGGCGGGGGGGCCTTCCCAGATACGCAGTATTTT | TRBJ2-3 | TRBD2 | TRBV6-5 | few
CASSQEDRVGEKLFF | TGCGCCAGCAGCCAAGAAGACAGGGTGGGAGAAAAACTGTTTTTT | TRBJ1-4 | TRBD1 | TRBV4-3 | NA
CASSQGSGGAYEQFF | TGTGCCAGCAGCCAAGGTAGCGGGGGGGCCTATGAGCAGTTCTTC | TRBJ2-1 | TRBD2 | TRBV14 | NA
CATALPGQPQHF | TGTGCCACCGCACTACCGGGTCAGCCCCAGCATTTT | TRBJ1-5 | NA | TRBV10-3 | NA
CASSFQGAQNSPLHF | TGTGCCAGCAGTTTTCAAGGGGCTCAGAATTCACCCCTCCACTTT | TRBJ1-6 | NA | TRBV9 | NA
CASSEEVQLTDTQYF | TGTGCCAGCAGTGAAGAGGTACAACTCACAGATACGCAGTATTTT | TRBJ2-3 | NA | TRBV6-1 | few
CASSQLQAGTTNEKLFF | TGCGCCAGCAGCCAGCTCCAGGCAGGGACAACTAATGAAAAACTGTTTTTT | TRBJ1-4 | NA | TRBV4-1 | NA
CASSETGFYEQYF | TGTGCCAGCAGTGAAACAGGGTTCTACGAGCAGTACTTC | TRBJ2-7 | NA | TRBV6-1 | NA
CTSSADRRWSF | TGTACCAGCAGCGCGGACAGGAGGTGGTCCTTC | TRBJ1-2 | TRBD1 | TRBV9 | NA
CASSITLDRVVNEQFF | TGTGCCAGTAGTATAACCCTCGACAGGGTGGTTAATGAGCAGTTCTTC | TRBJ2-1 | TRBD1 | TRBV19 | few
CASSPLPDRLGANVLTF | TGTGCCAGCAGCCCCCTCCCCGACAGGCTTGGGGCCAACGTCCTGACTTTC | TRBJ2-6 | NA | TRBV3-1 | once
CSVEDPVGPYTF | TGCAGCGTTGAAGATCCCGTGGGGCCCTATACCTTC | TRBJ1-2 | NA | TRBV29-1 | few
CASSTSDIARVRVYGYTF | TGTGCCAGTAGTACCTCGGACATCGCCCGGGTTAGGGTCTATGGCTACACCTTC | TRBJ1-2 | NA | TRBV19 | NA